This is a list of T cell receptor beta chains from one sample in a study of chemoradiotherapy in HPV16-positive cancers. The protocol was immunoSEQ multiplex PCR, while the TCRdb copy is restricted to in-frame clones and leaves out a portion. The sample shows fewer than 30,000 clones, about 89% of them seen only once. The sequencing used blood, collected from a patient who underwent chemoradiotherapy. The receptors here all came from a human donor with HPV-associated anogenital cancer. The CDR3 runs from the conserved cysteine through the conserved F or W. The order of the fields is D gene, J gene, V gene, clone size, CDR3 protein, CDR3 DNA. The D gene is left open where the match is weak. Clone size is not always given. Where it is, it says once, few, many or a class for expanded clones.

d_gene: TRBD1
j_gene: TRBJ1-1
v_gene: TRBV6-6
abundance: NA
CDR3aa: CASSYLDRGRTEAFF
CDR3nt: TGTGCCAGCAGTTACTTGGACAGGGGGCGGACTGAAGCTTTCTTT

d_gene: TRBD2
j_gene: TRBJ2-2
v_gene: TRBV4-2
abundance: NA
CDR3aa: CASSPLGSGPNTGELFF
CDR3nt: TGTGCCAGCAGCCCTTTGGGTAGCGGGCCGAACACCGGGGAGCTGTTTTTT

d_gene: NA
j_gene: TRBJ2-1
v_gene: TRBV27
abundance: NA
CDR3aa: CASRPPANQPYNEQFF
CDR3nt: TGTGCCAGCAGACCCCCCGCGAACCAACCATACAATGAGCAGTTCTTC

d_gene: NA
j_gene: TRBJ1-6
v_gene: TRBV15
abundance: NA
CDR3aa: CATGREGSPLHF
CDR3nt: TGTGCCACCGGCAGGGAGGGTTCACCCCTCCACTTT

d_gene: TRBD1
j_gene: TRBJ1-1
v_gene: TRBV15
abundance: NA
CDR3aa: CATSRDRGRGPGNTEAFF
CDR3nt: TGTGCCACCAGCAGAGATCGTGGCAGGGGGCCGGGGAACACTGAAGCTTTCTTT

d_gene: TRBD2
j_gene: TRBJ2-7
v_gene: TRBV6-5
abundance: NA
CDR3aa: CASSRLAGELEQYF
CDR3nt: TGTGCCAGCAGTCGTCTAGCGGGAGAGCTCGAGCAGTACTTC

d_gene: NA
j_gene: TRBJ2-3
v_gene: TRBV5-1
abundance: NA
CDR3aa: CASSLGEATDTQYF
CDR3nt: TGCGCCAGCAGCTTGGGGGAGGCCACAGATACGCAGTATTTT

d_gene: NA
j_gene: TRBJ1-1
v_gene: TRBV28
abundance: NA
CDR3aa: CASQYLNTEAFF
CDR3nt: TGTGCCAGCCAGTACTTGAACACTGAAGCTTTCTTT

d_gene: NA
j_gene: TRBJ2-5
v_gene: TRBV20-1
abundance: NA
CDR3aa: CSASPETQYF
CDR3nt: TGCAGTGCTAGTCCAGAGACCCAGTACTTC

d_gene: TRBD1
j_gene: TRBJ2-1
v_gene: TRBV6-5
abundance: once
CDR3aa: CASSPTGTGNNEQFF
CDR3nt: TGTGCCAGCAGTCCGACCGGGACAGGAAACAATGAGCAGTTCTTC

d_gene: NA
j_gene: TRBJ1-6
v_gene: TRBV21-1
abundance: few
CDR3aa: CARLQGCNSPLHF
CDR3nt: TGTGCCAGATTACAGGGTTGTAATTCACCCCTCCACTTT

d_gene: NA
j_gene: TRBJ2-6
v_gene: TRBV12-5
abundance: NA
CDR3aa: CASGPGTSGANVLTF
CDR3nt: TGTGCTAGTGGTCCGGGGACCTCTGGGGCCAACGTCCTGACTTTC

d_gene: NA
j_gene: TRBJ1-4
v_gene: TRBV11-2
abundance: few
CDR3aa: CASSFGRFEKLFF
CDR3nt: TGTGCCAGCAGCTTTGGTAGATTTGAAAAACTGTTTTTT